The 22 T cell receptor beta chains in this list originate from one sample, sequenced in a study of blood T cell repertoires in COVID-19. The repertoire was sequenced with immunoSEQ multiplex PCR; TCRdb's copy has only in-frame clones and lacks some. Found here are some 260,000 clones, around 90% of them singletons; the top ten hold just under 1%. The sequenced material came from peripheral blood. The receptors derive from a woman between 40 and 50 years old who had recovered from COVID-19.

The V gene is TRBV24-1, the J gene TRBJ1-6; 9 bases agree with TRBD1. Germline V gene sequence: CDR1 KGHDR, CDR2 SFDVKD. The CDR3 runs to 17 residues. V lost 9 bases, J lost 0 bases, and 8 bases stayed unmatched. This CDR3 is CATQQGAWGSYNSPLHF. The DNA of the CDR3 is TGTGCCACCCAACAGGGGGCCTGGGGCTCCTATAATTCACCCCTCCACTTT.

CDR3 loop: CASSPGASGGYGYTF. DNA for the CDR3: TGTGCCAGCAGCCCGGGCGCCTCCGGGGGCTATGGCTACACCTTC. The chain is built from TRBV7-2 and TRBJ1-2; a possible D gene is TRBD1 (5 bases). This CDR3 spans 15 amino acids. Germline CDR1 and CDR2: SGHTA and FQGNSA. V was trimmed by 5 bases and J by 4 bases, leaving 17 bases between them.

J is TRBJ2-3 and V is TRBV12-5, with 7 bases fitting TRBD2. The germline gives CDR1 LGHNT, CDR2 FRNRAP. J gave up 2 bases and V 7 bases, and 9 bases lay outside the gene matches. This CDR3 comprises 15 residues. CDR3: CASVDGDYTTDTQYF. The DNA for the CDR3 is TGTGCTAGTGTGGATGGGGACTACACCACAGATACGCAGTATTTT.

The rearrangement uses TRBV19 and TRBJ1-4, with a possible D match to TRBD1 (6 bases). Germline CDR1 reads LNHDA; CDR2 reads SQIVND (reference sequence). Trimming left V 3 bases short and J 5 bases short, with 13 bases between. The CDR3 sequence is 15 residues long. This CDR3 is CASSMGAGRNEKLFF. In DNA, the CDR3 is TGTGCCAGTAGTATGGGGGCAGGAAGGAATGAAAAACTGTTTTTT.

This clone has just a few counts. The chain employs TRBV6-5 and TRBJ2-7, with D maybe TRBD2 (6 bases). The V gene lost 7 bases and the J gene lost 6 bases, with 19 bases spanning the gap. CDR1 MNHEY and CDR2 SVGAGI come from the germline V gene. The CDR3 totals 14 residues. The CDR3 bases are TGTGCCAGCACCAGAGGTGGGCAGGGAGGCGAGCAGTACTTC. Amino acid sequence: CASTRGGQGGEQYF.

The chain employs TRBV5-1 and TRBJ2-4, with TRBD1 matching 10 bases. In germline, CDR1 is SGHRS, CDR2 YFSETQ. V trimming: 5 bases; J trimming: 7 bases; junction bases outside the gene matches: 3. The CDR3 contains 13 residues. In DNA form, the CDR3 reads TGCGCCAGCAGTGGGGACAGGGGTAACATTCAGTACTTC. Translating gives CASSGDRGNIQYF.

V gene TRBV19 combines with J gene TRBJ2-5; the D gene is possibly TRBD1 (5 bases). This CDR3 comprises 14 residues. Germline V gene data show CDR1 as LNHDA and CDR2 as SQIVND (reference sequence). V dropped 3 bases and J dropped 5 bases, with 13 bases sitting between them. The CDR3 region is CASSIGQGEETQYF. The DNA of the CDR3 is TGTGCCAGTAGTATCGGCCAGGGTGAGGAGACCCAGTACTTC.

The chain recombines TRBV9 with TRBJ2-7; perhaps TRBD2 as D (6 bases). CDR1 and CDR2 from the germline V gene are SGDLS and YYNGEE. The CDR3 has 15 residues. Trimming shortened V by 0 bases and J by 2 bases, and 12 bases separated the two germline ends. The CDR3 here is CASSVDPSEAYEQYF. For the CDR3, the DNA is TGTGCCAGCAGCGTAGACCCTAGCGAAGCCTACGAGCAGTACTTC.

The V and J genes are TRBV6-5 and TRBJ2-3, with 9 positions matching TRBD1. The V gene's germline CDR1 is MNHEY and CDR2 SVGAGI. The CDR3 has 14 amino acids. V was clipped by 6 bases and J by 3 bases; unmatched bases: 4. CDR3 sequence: CASSPTGGTDTQYF. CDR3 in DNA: TGTGCCAGCAGCCCGACAGGGGGGACAGATACGCAGTATTTT.

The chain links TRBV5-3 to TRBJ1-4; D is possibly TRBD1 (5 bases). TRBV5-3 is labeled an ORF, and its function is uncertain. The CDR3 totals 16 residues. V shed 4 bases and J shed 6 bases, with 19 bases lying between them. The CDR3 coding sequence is TGTGCCAGAAGCCCGGCTGGGGCGCGGGGAGATGAAAAACTGTTTTTT. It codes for CARSPAGARGDEKLFF.

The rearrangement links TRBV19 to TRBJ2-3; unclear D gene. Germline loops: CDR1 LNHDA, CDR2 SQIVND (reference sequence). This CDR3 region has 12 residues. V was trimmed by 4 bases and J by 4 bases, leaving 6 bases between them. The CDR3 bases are TGTGCCAGTAGTAAGCCCGCAGATACGCAGTATTTT. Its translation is CASSKPADTQYF.

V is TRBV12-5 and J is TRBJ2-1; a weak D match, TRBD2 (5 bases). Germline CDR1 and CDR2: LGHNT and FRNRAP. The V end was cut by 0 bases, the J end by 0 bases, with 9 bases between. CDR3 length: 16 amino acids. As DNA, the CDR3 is TGTGCTAGTGGTTTGGTGACTACGAGCTCCTACAATGAGCAGTTCTTC. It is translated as CASGLVTTSSYNEQFF.

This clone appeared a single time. The CDR3 loop reads CASSLYGGNQPQHF. Here the CDR3 DNA reads TGTGCCAGCAGTTTATATGGAGGCAATCAGCCCCAGCATTTT. This sequence joins TRBV27 and TRBJ1-5; D not certain. This CDR3 has 14 amino acids. Germline-derived CDR1 and CDR2 are MNHEY and SMNVEV (reference sequence). V lost 1 base and J 2 bases, leaving 6 bases between the germline ends.

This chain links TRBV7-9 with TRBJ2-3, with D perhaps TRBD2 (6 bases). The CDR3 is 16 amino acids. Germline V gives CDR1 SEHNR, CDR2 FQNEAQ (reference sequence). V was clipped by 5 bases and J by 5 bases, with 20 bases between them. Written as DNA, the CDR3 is TGTGCCAGCAGCCCGACTAGTAGGGAGAGAGAAGATACGCAGTATTTT. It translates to CASSPTSREREDTQYF.

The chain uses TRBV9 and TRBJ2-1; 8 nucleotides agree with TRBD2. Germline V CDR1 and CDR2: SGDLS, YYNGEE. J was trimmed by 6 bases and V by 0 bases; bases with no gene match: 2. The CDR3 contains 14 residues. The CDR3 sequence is CASSVATSGNEQFF. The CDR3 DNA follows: TGTGCCAGCAGCGTAGCTACTAGCGGCAATGAGCAGTTCTTC.

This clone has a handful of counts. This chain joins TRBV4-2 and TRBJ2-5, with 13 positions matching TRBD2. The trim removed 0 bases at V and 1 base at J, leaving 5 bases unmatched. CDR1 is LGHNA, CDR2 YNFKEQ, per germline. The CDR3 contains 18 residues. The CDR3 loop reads CASSQELAGGAAQETQYF. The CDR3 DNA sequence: TGTGCCAGCAGCCAAGAACTAGCGGGAGGGGCCGCCCAAGAGACCCAGTACTTC.

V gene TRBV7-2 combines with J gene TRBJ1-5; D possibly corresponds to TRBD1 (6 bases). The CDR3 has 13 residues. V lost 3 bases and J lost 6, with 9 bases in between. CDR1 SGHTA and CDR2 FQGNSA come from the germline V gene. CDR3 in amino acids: CASSFTGLQPQHF. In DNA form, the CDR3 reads TGTGCCAGCAGCTTCACAGGGCTTCAGCCCCAGCATTTT.

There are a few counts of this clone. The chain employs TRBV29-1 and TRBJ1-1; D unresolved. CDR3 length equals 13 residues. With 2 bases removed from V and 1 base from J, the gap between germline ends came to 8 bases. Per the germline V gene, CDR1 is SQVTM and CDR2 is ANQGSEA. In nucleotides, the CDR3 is TGCAGCGTTGAATTCCAGGCGAACACTGAAGCTTTCTTT. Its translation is CSVEFQANTEAFF.

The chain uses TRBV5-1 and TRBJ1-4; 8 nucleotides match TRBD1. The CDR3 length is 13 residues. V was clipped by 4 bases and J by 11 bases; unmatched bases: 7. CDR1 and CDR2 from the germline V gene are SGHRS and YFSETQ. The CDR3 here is CASSKRTGYKLFF. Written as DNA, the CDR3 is TGCGCCAGCAGCAAGAGGACAGGGTACAAACTGTTTTTT.

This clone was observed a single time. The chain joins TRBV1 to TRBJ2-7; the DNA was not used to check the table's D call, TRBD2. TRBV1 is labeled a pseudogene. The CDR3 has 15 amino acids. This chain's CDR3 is CTSSPGTSGSGEQYV. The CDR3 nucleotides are TGCACCAGCAGCCCGGGGACTAGCGGGAGTGGCGAGCAGTACGTC.

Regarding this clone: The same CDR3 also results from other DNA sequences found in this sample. The DNA of the CDR3 is TGTGCCTGGAGCCGGGGCACCGGGGAGCTGTTTTTT. As protein: CAWSRGTGELFF. The chain employs TRBV30 and TRBJ2-2; D may be TRBD2 (5 bases). Per germline, CDR1 GTSNPN and CDR2 SVGIG (reference sequence). Trimming removed 3 bases at V and 4 bases at J, with 6 bases between. The length of the CDR3 is 12 residues. Full variable domain (outside the CDR3, taken from reference TRBV30 and TRBJ2-2): SQTIHQWPATLVQPVGSPLSLECTVEGTSNPNLYWYRQAAGRGLQLLFYSVGIGQISSEVPQNLSASRPQDRQFILSSKKLLLSDSGFYLCAWSRGTGELFFGEGSRLTVL.

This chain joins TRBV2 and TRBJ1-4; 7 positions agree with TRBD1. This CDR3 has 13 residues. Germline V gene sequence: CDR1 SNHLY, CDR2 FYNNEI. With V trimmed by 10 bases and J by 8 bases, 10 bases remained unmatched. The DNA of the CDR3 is TGTGCCACGACAGGGCAACGGGGGGAAAAACTGTTTTTT. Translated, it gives CATTGQRGEKLFF.